One TCR beta chain is described in this entry. Its matching antigen is unknown. These data belong to a study of cytomegalovirus exposure and HLA in healthy donors. Study-wide findings and caveats: DRB1 had the most TCR associations and HLA-C the fewest, a later analysis found, with rates varying by HLA locus. Other equally common chains were less clonally expanded than HLA-associated TCR beta chains, a later analysis showed.

Trimming pared 2 bases from V and 3 bases from J, leaving 10 bases between. The CDR3 totals 14 residues. Germline lookup yields CDR1 MNHEY and CDR2 SMNVEV (reference sequence). PCR was performed using 60 Vbeta and 13 Jbeta primers. Measured with immunoSEQ multiplex PCR; TCRdb has only the in-frame clones, and not every one. The data show about 110,000 clones, around 70% seen once. The specimen was PBMCs. The sequence was collected from a man in his thirties or forties in good health and CMV-seropositive. The rearrangement joins TRBV27 to TRBJ1-1, with D possibly matching TRBD1 (6 bases). DNA of the CDR3: TGTGCCAGCAGTTTAAAGGGGGGGTACACTGAAGCTTTCTTT. As protein: CASSLKGGYTEAFF.